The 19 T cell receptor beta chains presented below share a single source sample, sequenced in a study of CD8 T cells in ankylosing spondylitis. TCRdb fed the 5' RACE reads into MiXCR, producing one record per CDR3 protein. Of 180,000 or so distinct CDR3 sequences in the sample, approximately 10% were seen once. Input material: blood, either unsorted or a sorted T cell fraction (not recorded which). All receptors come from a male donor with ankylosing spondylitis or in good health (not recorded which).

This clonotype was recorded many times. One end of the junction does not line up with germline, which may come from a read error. CDR3 in amino acids: CGSGQNTGELFF. The CDR3, as DNA: TGTGGGAGCGGACAGAACACCGGGGAGCTGTTTTTT. This chain connects TRBV29-1 to TRBJ2-2; either TRBD1 or TRBD2 may fit D (5 bases each). Germline assignment: CDR1 SQVTM and CDR2 ANQGSEA. The length of the CDR3 is 12 residues.

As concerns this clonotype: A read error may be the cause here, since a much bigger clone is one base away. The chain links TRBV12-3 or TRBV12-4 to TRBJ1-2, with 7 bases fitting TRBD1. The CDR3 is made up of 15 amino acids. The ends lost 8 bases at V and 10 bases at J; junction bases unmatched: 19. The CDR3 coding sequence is TGTGCCAGCGGGGGGGGAGACAGGGTTGTTCGTGCCTACACCTTC. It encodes CASGGGDRVVRAYTF.

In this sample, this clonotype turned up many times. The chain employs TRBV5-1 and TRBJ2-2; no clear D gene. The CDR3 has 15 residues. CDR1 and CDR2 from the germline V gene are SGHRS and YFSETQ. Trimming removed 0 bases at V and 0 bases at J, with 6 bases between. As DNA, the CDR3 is TGCGCCAGCAGCTTGGAGGCCTCGAACACCGGGGAGCTGTTTTTT. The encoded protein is CASSLEASNTGELFF.

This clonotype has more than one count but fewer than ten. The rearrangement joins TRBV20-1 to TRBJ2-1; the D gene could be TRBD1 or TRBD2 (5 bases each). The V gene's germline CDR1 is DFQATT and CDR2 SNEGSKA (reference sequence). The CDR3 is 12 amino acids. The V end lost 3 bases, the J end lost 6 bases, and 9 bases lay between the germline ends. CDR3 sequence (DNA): TGCAGTGCTAGGGGGGTTCGCAATGAGCAGTTCTTC. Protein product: CSARGVRNEQFF.

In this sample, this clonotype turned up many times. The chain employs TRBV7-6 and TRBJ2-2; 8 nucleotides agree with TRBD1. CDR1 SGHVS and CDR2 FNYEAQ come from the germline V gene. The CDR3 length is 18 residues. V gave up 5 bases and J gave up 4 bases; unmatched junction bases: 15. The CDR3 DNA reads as TGTGCCAGCAGCCCAGGGACAGGCCTAGAGAGTGGCACCGGGGAGCTGTTTTTT. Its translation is CASSPGTGLESGTGELFF.

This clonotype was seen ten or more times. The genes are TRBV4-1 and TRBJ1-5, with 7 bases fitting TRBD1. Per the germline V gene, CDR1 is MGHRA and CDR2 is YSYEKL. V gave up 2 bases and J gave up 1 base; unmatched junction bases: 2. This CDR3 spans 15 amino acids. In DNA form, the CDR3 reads TGCGCCAGCAGCCAACTACAGGGGAGCAATCAGCCCCAGCATTTT. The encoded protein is CASSQLQGSNQPQHF.

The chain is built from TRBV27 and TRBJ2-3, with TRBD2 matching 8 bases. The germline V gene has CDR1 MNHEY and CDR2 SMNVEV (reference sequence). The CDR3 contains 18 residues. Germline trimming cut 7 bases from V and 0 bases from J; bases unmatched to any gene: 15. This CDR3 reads CASIHKPGSGASTDTQYF. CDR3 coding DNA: TGTGCCAGCATCCATAAGCCGGGTAGCGGGGCGAGCACAGATACGCAGTATTTT.

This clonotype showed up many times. CDR3 coding DNA: TGTGCCAGCAGCCCACGACTAGCGGGGGGCACAGATACGCAGTATTTT. Translation gives CASSPRLAGGTDTQYF. This chain joins TRBV6-1 and TRBJ2-3; 12 bases are shared with TRBD2. Looked up from germline, CDR1 is MNHNS and CDR2 is SASEGT. The CDR3 runs to 16 residues. V lost 6 bases to trimming and J lost 1 base; unmatched junction nucleotides: 5.

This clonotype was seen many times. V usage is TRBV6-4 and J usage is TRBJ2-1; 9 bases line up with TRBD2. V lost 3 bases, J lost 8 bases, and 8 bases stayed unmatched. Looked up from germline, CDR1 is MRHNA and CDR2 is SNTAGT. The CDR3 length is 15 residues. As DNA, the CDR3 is TGTGCCAGCAGTGATCTGCGGGGGGGAATCGATGAGCAGTTCTTC. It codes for CASSDLRGGIDEQFF.

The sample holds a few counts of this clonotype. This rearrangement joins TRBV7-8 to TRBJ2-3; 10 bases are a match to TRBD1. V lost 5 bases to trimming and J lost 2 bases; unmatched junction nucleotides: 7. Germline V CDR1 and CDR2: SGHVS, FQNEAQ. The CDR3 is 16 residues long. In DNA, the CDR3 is TGTGCCAGCAGCCGTGGGACAGGGGCTTTCACAGATACGCAGTATTTT. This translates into CASSRGTGAFTDTQYF.

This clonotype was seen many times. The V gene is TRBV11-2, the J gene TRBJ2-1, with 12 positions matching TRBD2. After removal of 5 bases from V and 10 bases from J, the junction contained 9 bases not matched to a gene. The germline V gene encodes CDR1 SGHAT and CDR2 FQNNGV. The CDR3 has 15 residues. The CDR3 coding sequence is TGTGCCAGCAGCCCGGCGGCTAGCGGGAGGGGCGAGCAGTTCTTC. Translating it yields CASSPAASGRGEQFF. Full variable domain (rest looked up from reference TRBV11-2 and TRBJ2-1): EAGVAQSPRYKIIEKRQSVAFWCNPISGHATLYWYQQILGQGPKLLIQFQNNGVVDDSQLPKDRFSAERLKGVDSTLKIQPAKLEDSAVYLCASSPAASGRGEQFFGPGTRLTVL.

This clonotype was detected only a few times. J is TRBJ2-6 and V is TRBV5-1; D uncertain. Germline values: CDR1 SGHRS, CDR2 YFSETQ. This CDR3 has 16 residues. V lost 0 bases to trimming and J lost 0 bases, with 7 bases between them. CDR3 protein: CASSLAVGSGANVLTF. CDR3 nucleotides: TGCGCCAGCAGCTTGGCCGTCGGCTCTGGGGCCAACGTCCTGACTTTC.

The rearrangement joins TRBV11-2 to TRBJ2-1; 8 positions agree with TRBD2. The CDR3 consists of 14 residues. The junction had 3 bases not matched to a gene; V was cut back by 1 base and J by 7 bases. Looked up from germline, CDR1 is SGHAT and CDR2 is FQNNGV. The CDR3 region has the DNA TGTGCCAGCAGCTTAGTCGGGAGGGAGAATGAGCAGTTCTTC. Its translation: CASSLVGRENEQFF.

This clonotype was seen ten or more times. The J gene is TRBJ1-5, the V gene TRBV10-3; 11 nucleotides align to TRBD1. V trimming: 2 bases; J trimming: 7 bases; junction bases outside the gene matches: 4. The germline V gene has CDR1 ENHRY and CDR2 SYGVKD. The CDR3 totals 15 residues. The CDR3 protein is CAISETGQGAQPQHF. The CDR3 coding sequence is TGTGCCATCAGTGAGACCGGACAGGGGGCCCAGCCCCAGCATTTT.

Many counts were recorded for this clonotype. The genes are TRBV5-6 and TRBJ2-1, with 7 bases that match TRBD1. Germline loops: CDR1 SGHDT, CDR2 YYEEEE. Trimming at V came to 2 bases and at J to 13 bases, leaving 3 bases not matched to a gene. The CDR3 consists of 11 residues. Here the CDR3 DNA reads TGTGCCAGCAGCTTCGACAGGGCCCAGTTCTTC. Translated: CASSFDRAQFF.

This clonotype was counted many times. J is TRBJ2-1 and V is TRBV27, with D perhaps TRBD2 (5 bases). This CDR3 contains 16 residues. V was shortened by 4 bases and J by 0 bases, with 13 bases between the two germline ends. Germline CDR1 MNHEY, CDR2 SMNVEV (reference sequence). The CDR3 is CASSSRTPSSYNEQFF. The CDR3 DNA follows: TGTGCCAGCAGTTCCCGGACTCCGAGCTCCTACAATGAGCAGTTCTTC.

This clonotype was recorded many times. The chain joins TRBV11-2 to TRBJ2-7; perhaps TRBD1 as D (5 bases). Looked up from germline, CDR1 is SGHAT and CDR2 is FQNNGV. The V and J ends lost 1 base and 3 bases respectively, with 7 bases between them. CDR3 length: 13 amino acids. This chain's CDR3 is CASSLVQGYEQYF. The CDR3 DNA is TGTGCCAGCAGCTTAGTTCAGGGCTACGAGCAGTACTTC.

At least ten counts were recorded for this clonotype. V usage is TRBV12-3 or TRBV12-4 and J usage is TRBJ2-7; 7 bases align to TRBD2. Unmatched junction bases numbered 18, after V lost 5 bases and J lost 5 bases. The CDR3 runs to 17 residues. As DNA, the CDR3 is TGTGCCAGCAGTCCGCCCCGGAGCGGGAAGGGGAAAAACGAGCAGTACTTC. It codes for CASSPPRSGKGKNEQYF.

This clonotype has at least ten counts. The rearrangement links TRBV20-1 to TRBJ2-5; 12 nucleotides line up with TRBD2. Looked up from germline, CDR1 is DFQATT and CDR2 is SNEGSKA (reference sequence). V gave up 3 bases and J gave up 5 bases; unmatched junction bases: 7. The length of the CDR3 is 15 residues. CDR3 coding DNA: TGCAGTGCTAGTCTAGGTCTAGCGGGGGGGGAGACCCAGTACTTC. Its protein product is CSASLGLAGGETQYF.